This TCR beta chain was retrieved from a study of T cell responses to AZD1222 COVID-19 vaccine. Profiled with immunoSEQ multiplex PCR; TCRdb holds only in-frame clones, not every one. The repertoire has some 130,000 clones, approximately 90% of them found once; the top ten carry around a tenth. Germline V lookup: CDR1 SNHLY, CDR2 FYNNEI. The CDR3 loop spans 13 amino acids. The V and J ends lost 7 bases and 3 bases respectively, with 10 bases between them. The sequencing used peripheral blood, collected 28 days after the second AZD1222 dose. The TCR comes from an adult who received the AZD1222 COVID-19 vaccine. The chain links TRBV2 to TRBJ1-5, with D hard to call. CDR3 in DNA: TGTGCCAGCATTAGGGATTCCAATCAGCCCCAGCATTTT. It codes for CASIRDSNQPQHF. The full variable domain, rest sourced from reference TRBV2 and TRBJ1-5, is EPEVTQTPSHQVTQMGQEVILRCVPISNHLYFYWYRQILGQKVEFLVSFYNNEISEKSEIFDDQFSVERPDGSNFTLKIRSTKLEDSAMYFCASIRDSNQPQHFGDGTRLSIL.